This record concerns one TCR beta chain sequence. The repertoire was sequenced with immunoSEQ multiplex PCR; TCRdb's copy has only in-frame clones and lacks some. The table has approximately 23,000 clones, 91% seen once. The sample comes from a study of T cell changes during pregnancy in multiple sclerosis. V was clipped by 6 bases and J by 4 bases, with 10 bases between them. The CDR3 extends over 14 amino acids. From germline, CDR1 is MNHEY and CDR2 SMNVEV (reference sequence). This TCR derives from a female donor in good health, enrolled as a control in a pregnancy study. The sequences come from CD4+ T cells from peripheral blood mononuclear cells, collected in the third trimester of pregnancy. This chain connects TRBV27 to TRBJ1-6; D perhaps matches TRBD1 (6 bases). The CDR3 coding sequence is TGTGCCAGCAGCTTGACAGGTTATAATTCACCCCTCCACTTT. This codes for CASSLTGYNSPLHF.